The rows below give T cell receptor beta chains drawn from one sample of a study of T cells in Graves' hyperthyroidism and ophthalmopathy. TCRdb analysed the multiplex PCR reads with MiXCR anew, one entry per CDR3 protein. In the table there are about 96,000 distinct CDR3 sequences, roughly half of which are singletons. The sequenced material came from blood. The receptors stem from a woman between 40 and 50 years old with Graves' hyperthyroidism. CDR3s include the opening cysteine and the closing phenylalanine or tryptophan. The D gene is left open where the match is weak. Not every row has a clone size; where given, it reads once, few, many or a size class.

CDR3 DNA	CDR3 protein	D gene	V gene	clone size	J gene
TGTGCCAGCAGACGCGGACGGAACACTGAAGCTTTCTTT	CASRRGRNTEAFF	-	TRBV7-9	once	TRBJ1-1
TGTGCCACTCATGACTGGCCTACAGGGGGCGCAGATACGCAGTATTTT	CATHDWPTGGADTQYF	TRBD1	TRBV7-9	many	TRBJ2-3
TGTGCCAGCAGTGGCGGGACCACACGGGGGGGGGAGCTGTTTTTT	CASSGGTTRGGELFF	-	TRBV27	many	TRBJ2-2
TGTGCCAGCAGAGGCCCACTAGCGGGAGGCAGCTCCTACGAGCAGTACTTC	CASRGPLAGGSSYEQYF	TRBD2	TRBV6-5	many	TRBJ2-7
TGTGCCAGCGTAGTTGAATACAACAATAAGCAGTTCTTC	CASVVEYNNKQFF	-	TRBV2	-	TRBJ2-1
TGTGCCAGCAGCCCTCGAATCACCGGGGAGCTGTTTTTT	CASSPRITGELFF	-	TRBV13	-	TRBJ2-2
TGTGCCACCAGCAGATGGGGAGGGACCTATGGCTACACCTTC	CATSRWGGTYGYTF	-	TRBV15	-	TRBJ1-2
TGTGCCACCAGCAGAGACAGTAACTATGGGGCCAACGTCCTGACTTTC	CATSRDSNYGANVLTF	-	TRBV15	-	TRBJ2-6
TGTGCCAGCAGCGTACAGGGAGAGACCCAGTACTTC	CASSVQGETQYF	-	TRBV7-9	few	TRBJ2-5
TGTGCCAGTGGTAGGGTGCTGGGGCTCGGAGGTGGCTACACCTTC	CASGRVLGLGGGYTF	-	TRBV19	-	TRBJ1-2
TGTGCCAGCAGCTTACGGGGACATGCAAGCGAAAAACTGTTTTTT	CASSLRGHASEKLFF	-	TRBV7-2	many	TRBJ1-4
TGTGCTAGTGGACAGAATCTGAACACTGAAGCTTTCTTT	CASGQNLNTEAFF	-	TRBV25-1	-	TRBJ1-1
TGTGCCATCATCGGCGTTCGGGACACCATATATTTT	CAIIGVRDTIYF	-	TRBV10-3	-	TRBJ1-3
TGTGCCAGCAGCCCCAAGGACAGGGGGGTGCAAGAGACCCAGTACTTC	CASSPKDRGVQETQYF	TRBD1	TRBV11-2	-	TRBJ2-5
TGTGCCATGATGACTGGGTACGGCGAGGGATGGGACACTGAAGCTTTCTTT	CAMMTGYGEGWDTEAFF	-	TRBV10-3	-	TRBJ1-1
TGTGCCAGCAGCCCGGGACTAGAGTTCGAGCAGTACTTC	CASSPGLEFEQYF	TRBD2	TRBV10-3	-	TRBJ2-7
TGTGCCAGCAGCTTAATAGGGCCAGAGCAGTACTTC	CASSLIGPEQYF	-	TRBV11-2	many	TRBJ2-7
TGCAGTGCTACTCCCGGGACAGGGGACCGGCGAAACTCCTACGAGCAGTACTTC	CSATPGTGDRRNSYEQYF	TRBD1	TRBV20-1	-	TRBJ2-7
TGTGCCAGCAGCTTTCTCCAAAGCGGACCTATTGGTGGCTACACCTTC	CASSFLQSGPIGGYTF	-	TRBV7-2	many	TRBJ1-2
TGTGCCAGCAGCTCACCCAATCAGCCCCAGCATTTT	CASSSPNQPQHF	-	TRBV5-6	many	TRBJ1-5
TGTGCCAGCAGCCCCCAATCCTACGAGCAGTACTTC	CASSPQSYEQYF	-	TRBV7-9	many	TRBJ2-7
TGTGCCAGCAGTTACTTCCAGGACACTGAAGCTTTCTTT	CASSYFQDTEAFF	-	TRBV6-1	many	TRBJ1-1
TGTGCCACCCGGGGAAGGGTTCAGTTTGCCTACGAGCAGTACTTC	CATRGRVQFAYEQYF	-	TRBV7-8	-	TRBJ2-7
TGTGCCAGCAGTGATCTGGTTGGGAGCGGGACATACGAGCAGTACTTC	CASSDLVGSGTYEQYF	-	TRBV27	many	TRBJ2-7
TGCAGCGTTGGGGGGCAGGGAGAGACCCAGTACTTC	CSVGGQGETQYF	-	TRBV29-1	-	TRBJ2-5
-	CASSFYICSARAGFYEQYF	-	TRBV7-2	-	TRBJ2-7
TGTGCCATCAGTGAGTCGTGGGGGTCGGGCAATCAGCCCCAGCATTTT	CAISESWGSGNQPQHF	-	TRBV10-3	many	TRBJ1-5
TGTGCCGGGACAGTCTCCTATAATTCACCCCTCCACTTT	CAGTVSYNSPLHF	TRBD1	TRBV10-3	few	TRBJ1-6
TGTGCCAGCAGTGGTCCGAGGCACACTGAAGCTTTCTTT	CASSGPRHTEAFF	-	TRBV2	few	TRBJ1-1
TGCAGCGTTGAAGATCTGCAAGGGTACACAGATACGCAGTATTTT	CSVEDLQGYTDTQYF	-	TRBV29-1	many	TRBJ2-3
TGTGCCAGCAGCTTAGAGCGTAGGGTACCCTACGAGCAGTACTTC	CASSLERRVPYEQYF	-	TRBV7-2	-	TRBJ2-7
TGTGCCAGCAGTAACACCGGGACAGTCTATGGCTACACCTTC	CASSNTGTVYGYTF	TRBD1	TRBV7-9	-	TRBJ1-2
TGTGCCAGCAGTTCGAGGGGACGAGGCAATCAGCCCCAGCATTTT	CASSSRGRGNQPQHF	-	TRBV7-2	-	TRBJ1-5
TGCAGTGCCAGCAGCTCCATCGGACAGGGGGCGACTGGCTTAAACACCATATATTTT	CSASSSIGQGATGLNTIYF	TRBD1	TRBV20-1	-	TRBJ1-3
TGCAGTGCTAGTACGAAGGCTGAAGCTTTCTTT	CSASTKAEAFF	-	TRBV20-1	many	TRBJ1-1
TGTGCCAGCAGCCAAAGACAGGGTTGGGAGACCCGGTGCTTC	CASSQRQGWETRCF	TRBD1	TRBV4-2	-	TRBJ2-5
TGTGCCAGCAGCCTGTCAGGGACGGATTCACCCCTCCACTTT	CASSLSGTDSPLHF	-	TRBV9	-	TRBJ1-6
TGTGCCAGCAGTTCTGAAGGGGCGAGCTACACCTTC	CASSSEGASYTF	-	TRBV2	-	TRBJ1-2
TGTGCCAGCCGAGGGTACAGAGACTATGGCTACACCTTC	CASRGYRDYGYTF	-	TRBV6-5	many	TRBJ1-2
TGTGCCAGCAGGGACTCCCACTACGAGCAGTACTTC	CASRDSHYEQYF	-	TRBV7-2	few	TRBJ2-7
TGCAGTGCTAGAGAACAGGGGGACAACGAGCAGTACTTC	CSAREQGDNEQYF	TRBD1	TRBV20-1	many	TRBJ2-7
TGCAGTGCTACAGGGGGCTACCAGCCCCAGCATTTT	CSATGGYQPQHF	TRBD1	TRBV20-1	-	TRBJ1-5
TGTGCCATCAGCGCACGGGGGAACTATGGCTACACCTTC	CAISARGNYGYTF	-	TRBV10-3	-	TRBJ1-2
TGTGCCAGCAGCTTAGGAGGGGATCTCTACGAGCAGTATTTT	CASSLGGDLYEQYF	-	TRBV2	-	TRBJ2-3
TGTGCCAGCAGCTTCTCTTCACTAGTGTACGAGCAGTACTTC	CASSFSSLVYEQYF	-	TRBV5-5	-	TRBJ2-7
TGTGCCAGCAGCCAAGAGGCAGAGGGTGAAGCTTTCTTT	CASSQEAEGEAFF	-	TRBV7-2	many	TRBJ1-1
TGCAGCGTTAGTCAATGGAACACTGAAGCTTTCTTT	CSVSQWNTEAFF	-	TRBV29-1	-	TRBJ1-1
TGTGCCAGCAGTTTGGAGGGGGCTAATGAAAAACTGTTTTTT	CASSLEGANEKLFF	-	TRBV12-3/TRBV12-4	-	TRBJ1-4